Given below is one T cell receptor beta chain in context. What it binds is unknown. This specimen belongs to a study of shared clonotypes between healthy human individuals. Study results and limitations: A limitation of the genetic and exposure-history diversity represented arose from few donors.

Germline V gene lookup returns CDR1 MDHEN and CDR2 SYDVKM. V dropped 6 bases and J dropped 2 bases, with 9 bases sitting between them. The CDR3 spans 13 residues. All donors qualified as healthy HIV-negative adults and had experienced no recent acute infections or vaccinations. Study processing details: ImmunoSEQ supplied junction-only sequences lacking quality scores, so filtering was different. Here immunoSEQ multiplex PCR was the method, and the copy in TCRdb shows in-frame clones only, minus some. That table supplies the V and J calls and clone size; D and trimming were determined from the DNA. Counted here are some 480,000 clones, around 80% occurring once; the ten biggest clones make up approximately 12%.

Sequenced sample: PBMCs. The TCR was taken from a woman aged 40-49 years in good health. Some clones in this sample may be carry-over from other donors' samples. The chain uses TRBV28 and TRBJ2-3; D gene uncertain. CDR3 loop: CASSPSATDTQYF. CDR3 in DNA: TGTGCCAGCAGCCCGTCGGCCACAGATACGCAGTATTTT.